Listed here is a single T cell receptor (beta chain). Authors' methods: Reference gene primers were amplified, and this amplification served to estimate nucleated cell counts. Only in-frame clones appear in the TCRdb table, and some are missing; sequencing was by immunoSEQ multiplex PCR. V, J and clone size derive from that table, while D and trimming were established from the DNA sequence. The sample lists roughly 110,000 clones, 81% occurring once. This entry belongs to a study of blood T cell repertoires in COVID-19. About the research overall: Samples taken during acute and convalescent COVID-19 were collected in the United States, Italy and Spain. PBMCs, B-cell-depleted T cells, or T cells provided the cDNA or gDNA that made up the material.

V was pared by 4 bases and J by 5 bases, with 9 bases of the junction left unmatched. Germline CDR1 reads GTSNPN; CDR2 reads SVGIG (reference sequence). This CDR3 has 15 amino acids. This receptor was obtained from a human donor in a cohort sampled during active COVID-19. V and J are TRBV30 and TRBJ2-3, with 10 bases that match TRBD2. Sequenced: peripheral blood. The CDR3 sequence is CAWTPAGGPVDTQYF. The DNA for the CDR3 is TGTGCCTGGACCCCAGCGGGAGGGCCGGTAGATACGCAGTATTTT.